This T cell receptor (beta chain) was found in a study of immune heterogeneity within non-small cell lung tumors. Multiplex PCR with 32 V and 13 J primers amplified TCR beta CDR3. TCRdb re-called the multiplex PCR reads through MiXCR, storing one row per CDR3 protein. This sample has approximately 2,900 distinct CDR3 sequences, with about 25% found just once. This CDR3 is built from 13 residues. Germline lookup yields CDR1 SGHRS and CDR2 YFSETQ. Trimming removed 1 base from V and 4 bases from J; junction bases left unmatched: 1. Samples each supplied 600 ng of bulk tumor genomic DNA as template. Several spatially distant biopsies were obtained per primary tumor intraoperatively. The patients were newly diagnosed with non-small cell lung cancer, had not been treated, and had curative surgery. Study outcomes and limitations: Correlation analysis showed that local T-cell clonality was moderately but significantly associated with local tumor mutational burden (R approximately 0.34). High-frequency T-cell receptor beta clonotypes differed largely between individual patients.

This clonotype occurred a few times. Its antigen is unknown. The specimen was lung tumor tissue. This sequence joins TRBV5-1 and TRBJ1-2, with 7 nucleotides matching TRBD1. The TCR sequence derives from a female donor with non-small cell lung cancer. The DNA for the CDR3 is TGCGCCAGCAGCTTGTCAGGGGGCTATGGCTACACCTTC. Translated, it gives CASSLSGGYGYTF.